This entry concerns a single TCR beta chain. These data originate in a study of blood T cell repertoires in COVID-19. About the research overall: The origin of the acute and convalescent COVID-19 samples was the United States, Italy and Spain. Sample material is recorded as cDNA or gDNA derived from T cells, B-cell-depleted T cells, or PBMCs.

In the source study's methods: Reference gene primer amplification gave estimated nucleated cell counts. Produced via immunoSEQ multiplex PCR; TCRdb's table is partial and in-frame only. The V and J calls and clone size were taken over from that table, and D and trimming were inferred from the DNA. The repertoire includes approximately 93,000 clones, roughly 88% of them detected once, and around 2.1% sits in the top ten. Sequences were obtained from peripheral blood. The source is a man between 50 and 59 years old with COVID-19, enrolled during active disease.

CDR3 in amino acids: CASSLNPGSVGYTF. CDR3 DNA sequence: TGTGCCAGCAGCTTAAATCCGGGGTCGGTAGGCTACACCTTC. V gene TRBV7-2 combines with J gene TRBJ1-2; D is uncertain. The V end was cut by 2 bases, the J end by 8 bases, with 15 bases between. The CDR3 totals 14 residues. Germline CDR1 reads SGHTA; CDR2 reads FQGNSA.